This T cell receptor beta chain is from a study of persistence of HIV-infected CD4 T cells. About this clone itself: Its antigen is still unknown.

The V segment lost 2 bases and the J segment 5 bases; nucleotides outside the gene matches: 3. Germline CDR1 reads MNHNY; CDR2 reads SVGAGI (reference sequence). CDR3 length equals 16 residues. This was the immunoSEQ version 4 assay in survey mode. This table comes from immunoSEQ multiplex PCR, and its TCRdb copy is limited to in-frame clones, with some not included. The table includes tens of thousands of clones, roughly 77% detected once. Cells were stimulated with overlapping HIV-1 Gag 15-mer peptides. CD40L-negative CD69-negative CD45RO-high memory CD4+ T cells were sorted as populations depleted of antigen-responding cells.

This chain uses TRBV6-6 with TRBJ2-1, with TRBD2 identical over 13 bases. The sequence was collected from an adult man with HIV who was CMV-seropositive. The source material was CD4+ T cells sorted from PBMCs after 18-hour stimulation, sampled from a patient who received antiretroviral therapy. This CDR3 is CASSYQLAGGDNEQFF. The CDR3 DNA follows: TGTGCCAGCAGTTACCAACTAGCGGGGGGGGACAATGAGCAGTTCTTC.